This T cell receptor (beta chain) was documented in a study of Ad26.COV2.S vaccination and SARS-CoV-2 variants. In this sample, this clone turned up once. TCRdb keeps only in-frame clones here, not all; method: immunoSEQ multiplex PCR. The sample comprises 400,000 to 450,000 clones, more than 80% of which are singletons, and 12% rests with the top ten. The CDR3 sequence is 15 residues long. Germline V gene data show CDR1 as MGHDK and CDR2 as SYGVNS. Trimming removed 6 bases from V and 5 bases from J, with 17 bases in between. Described treatment: around 19 received Ad26.COV2.S at low or high dose, single or two shots; five or six received placebo; per-sample allocation not given. Sampling occurred on day 63 after the first vaccine or placebo injection.

Material: peripheral blood, obtained in a trial of Ad26.COV2.S vaccine versus placebo. The TCR originated in a person aged 18 to 59 who received the Ad26.COV2.S COVID-19 vaccine or a placebo. The rearrangement joins TRBV25-1 to TRBJ2-1, with no clear D. This CDR3 is CASSSLVPENNEQFF. The CDR3 nucleotides are TGTGCCAGCAGCAGCTTAGTCCCCGAAAACAATGAGCAGTTCTTC.